Each of the 6 T cell receptor beta chains below was sequenced from the same sample in a study of glioma-infiltrating T cells after dendritic cell vaccination. Generated by immunoSEQ multiplex PCR, the TCRdb table keeps only in-frame clones and is missing some. The data show tens of thousands of clones, approximately 90% seen once. The sequenced sample was blood, obtained before dendritic cell vaccination. The receptors originated from a human donor with glioblastoma.

The CDR3 here is CASSSTSGAQETQYF. Written as DNA, the CDR3 is TGTGCCAGCAGCTCTACTAGCGGGGCACAAGAGACCCAGTACTTC. The rearrangement joins TRBV7-2 to TRBJ2-5, with 10 bases matching TRBD2. Germline CDR1 SGHTA, CDR2 FQGNSA. The CDR3 has 15 residues. Unmatched junction bases numbered 4, after V lost 4 bases and J lost 2 bases.

This chain joins TRBV11-2 and TRBJ2-3; 12 positions agree with TRBD2. This CDR3 has 16 amino acids. In germline, CDR1 is SGHAT, CDR2 FQNNGV. The V gene end was trimmed by 5 bases and the J gene end by 2 bases; junction bases not matched to a gene: 5. The CDR3 region is CASSQLAGGPTDTQYF. The DNA of the CDR3 is TGTGCCAGCAGCCAACTAGCGGGGGGACCCACAGATACGCAGTATTTT. Based on the CDR3 plus reference TRBV11-2 and TRBJ2-3, the full variable domain is EAGVAQSPRYKIIEKRQSVAFWCNPISGHATLYWYQQILGQGPKLLIQFQNNGVVDDSQLPKDRFSAERLKGVDSTLKIQPAKLEDSAVYLCASSQLAGGPTDTQYFGPGTRLTVL.

This clone came up once. The chain links TRBV4-2 to TRBJ2-5; TRBD2 might be the D (7 bases). CDR1 is LGHNA, CDR2 YNFKEQ, per germline. V was clipped by 1 base and J by 0 bases, with 15 bases between them. The CDR3 has 17 amino acids. The CDR3 region has the DNA TGTGCCAGCAGCCAAGGGGGGGGCAGCGCGGACCAAGAGACCCAGTACTTC. It yields the protein CASSQGGGSADQETQYF.

The chain links TRBV5-4 to TRBJ2-7; possibly TRBD1 for D (5 bases). Trimming removed 0 bases at V and 4 bases at J, with 11 bases between. The CDR3 runs to 14 residues. Germline V CDR1 and CDR2: SGHNT, YYREEE (reference sequence). Here the CDR3 reads CASSLGQGKYEQYF. The CDR3 DNA follows: TGTGCCAGCAGCTTGGGGCAGGGAAAGTACGAGCAGTACTTC. Full variable domain (remainder filled in from reference TRBV5-4 and TRBJ2-7): ETGVTQSPTHLIKTRGQQVTLRCSSQSGHNTVSWYQQALGQGPQFIFQYYREEENGRGNFPPRFSGLQFPNYSSELNVNALELDDSALYLCASSLGQGKYEQYFGPGTRLTVT.

The DNA for the CDR3 is TGCGCCAGCAGCTTGGACCCACTAGCGGGGGGGCCTTCAGATACGCAGTATTTT. The encoded protein is CASSLDPLAGGPSDTQYF. The chain recombines TRBV5-1 with TRBJ2-3, with 13 bases matching TRBD2. V dropped 0 bases and J dropped 4; count of bases not matched to a gene: 8. Per germline, CDR1 SGHRS and CDR2 YFSETQ. The CDR3 has 18 residues.

V is TRBV5-1 and J is TRBJ1-6; possibly TRBD1 for D (5 bases). Germline V gene sequence: CDR1 SGHRS, CDR2 YFSETQ. Between the trimmed V and J ends, which lost 4 bases and 5 bases, there was a span of 19 bases. This CDR3 is built from 17 residues. CDR3 region: CASSPTGGGFNNSPLHF. The DNA for the CDR3 is TGCGCCAGCAGCCCGACCGGGGGGGGATTTAATAATTCACCCCTCCACTTT.